This paragraph covers one T cell receptor (beta chain) sequence. Its cognate antigen is unknown. The data are from a study of graft-versus-host responses after intestinal transplantation. Study-wide results and caveats: GvH clones appeared in recipient marrow, some first in ileum or blood. After transplant, early declines in HvG clones were associated with peak levels of circulating GvH clones. The presence of high graft-versus-host to host-versus-graft clonal ratios in allografts characterized patients with graft-donor T cell macrochimerism.

Clones were read by immunoSEQ multiplex PCR, and TCRdb kept only the in-frame ones, dropping some. The table lists about 86,000 clones, roughly four fifths of them singletons. The clonotype comes from a human donor who received an intestinal transplant. The sequenced sample was unstimulated CD8+ T cells sorted from spleen or lymph node cells, obtained before intestinal transplant.

The CDR3 DNA sequence: TGTGCCAGCAGGGGGAGGAAGGATGGCTACACCTTC. Translation: CASRGRKDGYTF. The chain couples TRBV14 to TRBJ1-2, with unresolved D. V lost 6 bases and J 6 bases, leaving 11 bases between the germline ends. The CDR3 covers 12 residues. CDR1 is SGHDN and CDR2 is FVKESK in the germline V gene.